The 2 T cell receptor beta chains listed next were all sequenced from one sample in a study of T cell repertoires in ileal Crohn's disease. TCRdb keeps only in-frame clones here, not all; method: immunoSEQ multiplex PCR. The sample consists of some 14,000 clones, 84% of them appearing once. Sequences were obtained from ileal tissue. The origin of the receptors is an adult with Crohn's disease.

The chain employs TRBV29-1 and TRBJ2-7; 8 nucleotides match TRBD1. J was trimmed by 3 bases and V by 4 bases; bases with no gene match: 5. In germline, CDR1 is SQVTM, CDR2 ANQGSEA. The CDR3 extends over 13 amino acids. The CDR3 region is CSVVRTGRYEQYF. The CDR3 bases are TGCAGCGTTGTTCGGACAGGGCGCTACGAGCAGTACTTC.

This clone showed up just once. The chain uses TRBV6-5 and TRBJ1-2; 8 bases line up with TRBD1. CDR1 and CDR2 (germline): MNHEY, SVGAGI. The length of the CDR3 is 13 residues. V lost 6 bases, J lost 2 bases, and 2 bases stayed unmatched. CDR3 in amino acids: CASSRTGNYGYTF. The CDR3 region has the DNA TGTGCCAGCAGCCGGACAGGGAACTATGGCTACACCTTC.